The 8 T cell receptor beta chains presented below share a single source sample, sequenced in a study of T-cell memory formation after mild COVID-19. TCRdb processed the 5' RACE reads anew with MiXCR; each CDR3 protein has one entry. The data hold roughly 370,000 distinct CDR3 sequences, with roughly 15% observed a single time. The specimen was PBMCs or a T cell subset sorted from them (not recorded which). The receptor set was obtained from a man younger than 35 who had mild COVID-19 (a few samples of this study predate the infection). Cell type and time point are not known.

The rearrangement uses TRBV12-3 or TRBV12-4 and TRBJ2-1; maybe TRBD2 (5 bases). There are 15 residues in the CDR3. Trimming removed 7 bases from V and 4 bases from J, with 17 bases in between. The CDR3 spells CASTPGDRNYNEQFF. The CDR3 DNA sequence: TGTGCCAGCACCCCCGGGGATCGCAATTACAATGAGCAGTTCTTC.

This rearrangement joins TRBV20-1 to TRBJ1-2; D may be TRBD1 (6 bases). Per germline, CDR1 DFQATT and CDR2 SNEGSKA (reference sequence). The CDR3 totals 14 residues. Deletions cut 0 bases from V and 8 bases from J, with 16 bases between. The CDR3 is CSARDGRGPNGYTF. The CDR3 DNA is TGCAGTGCTAGAGATGGACGGGGGCCCAACGGCTACACCTTC.

The chain links TRBV7-2 to TRBJ2-5; weak D call: TRBD2 (5 bases). Trimming pared 5 bases from V and 7 bases from J, leaving 20 bases between. Looked up from germline, CDR1 is SGHTA and CDR2 is FQGNSA. This CDR3 is 15 amino acids long. The DNA of the CDR3 is TGTGCCAGCAGCGCCGGACCGCTGGAGGACTCGACCCAGTACTTC. Protein sequence: CASSAGPLEDSTQYF. The variable domain in full, with the rest retrieved from reference TRBV7-2 and TRBJ2-5, is GAGVSQSPSNKVTEKGKDVELRCDPISGHTALYWYRQSLGQGLEFLIYFQGNSAPDKSGLPSDRFSAERTGGSVSTLTIQRTQQEDSAVYLCASSAGPLEDSTQYFGPGTRLLVL.

The rearrangement uses TRBV18 and TRBJ2-2, with 7 bases lining up with TRBD1. This CDR3 contains 15 residues. From germline, CDR1 is KGHSH and CDR2 LQKENI. V lost 6 bases to trimming and J lost 4 bases; unmatched junction nucleotides: 8. In DNA, the CDR3 is TGTGCCAGCTCCCGACGACAGGGAACCACCGGGGAGCTGTTTTTT. Translated: CASSRRQGTTGELFF. The whole variable domain, remainder taken from reference TRBV18 and TRBJ2-2, is NAGVMQNPRHLVRRRGQEARLRCSPMKGHSHVYWYRQLPEEGLKFMVYLQKENIIDESGMPKERFSAEFPKEGPSILRIQQVVRGDSAAYFCASSRRQGTTGELFFGEGSRLTVL.

The count of this clonotype is one. The rearrangement uses TRBV4-1 and TRBJ2-5, with D possibly being TRBD1 (5 bases). The CDR3 covers 13 residues. The ends were cut back, 4 bases at V and 5 bases at J, with 11 bases in the middle. Germline CDR1 reads MGHRA; CDR2 reads YSYEKL. CDR3 loop: CASSLGVLETQYF. In DNA form, the CDR3 reads TGCGCCAGCAGCCTAGGGGTCCTGGAGACCCAGTACTTC.

This clonotype was seen a handful of times. This chain connects TRBV20-1 to TRBJ2-3, with D possibly being TRBD1 or TRBD2 (5 bases each). Germline CDR1 reads DFQATT; CDR2 reads SNEGSKA (reference sequence). Trimming cost V 3 bases and J 3 bases, with 16 bases left between them. The CDR3 has 15 residues. The CDR3 here is CSASSGQGPTDTQYF. The CDR3 DNA sequence: TGCAGTGCTAGCTCGGGCCAGGGACCTACAGATACGCAGTATTTT.

The chain uses TRBV11-3 and TRBJ2-2; tentatively, D is TRBD1 (5 bases). Trimming shortened V by 4 bases and J by 1 base, and 16 bases separated the two germline ends. In germline, CDR1 is SGHNT, CDR2 YENEEA. This CDR3 spans 17 amino acids. The CDR3 loop is CASSSGFGQGNTGELFF. The DNA of the CDR3 is TGTGCCAGCAGCTCTGGCTTTGGGCAGGGGAACACCGGGGAGCTGTTTTTT.

This clonotype was observed at least ten times. The V gene is TRBV5-1, the J gene TRBJ1-2; maybe TRBD1 (5 bases). Germline loops: CDR1 SGHRS, CDR2 YFSETQ. Trimming pared 4 bases from V and 8 bases from J, leaving 18 bases between. This CDR3 is 14 amino acids long. The CDR3 nucleotides are TGCGCCAGCAGCCGGGGGATCCGAAGTGGGGGCTACACCTTC. It yields the protein CASSRGIRSGGYTF.